This T cell receptor beta chain was profiled in a study of radiation and T cells in renal cell carcinoma. Germline V gives CDR1 SGHTA, CDR2 FQGTGA. CDR3 length: 16 residues. The V and J ends lost 2 bases and 1 base, in that order; junction bases with no gene match: 4. Generated by immunoSEQ multiplex PCR, the TCRdb table keeps only in-frame clones and is missing some. The table includes fewer than 200,000 clones, around 89% detected once. Sample time point: blood 4 weeks post-SBRT, at nephrectomy. Treatment described: 15 Gy SBRT to primary tumor, nephrectomy 4 weeks later. Nephrectomy followed 15 Gy stereotactic body radiation by 4 weeks. The patient's renal cell carcinoma had clear cell pathology.

The sequences come from blood, collected from a patient whose treatment included radiotherapy and nephrectomy. The TCR comes from a woman between 45 and 65 years old with renal cell carcinoma. This chain joins TRBV7-3 and TRBJ2-1, with TRBD2 matching 8 bases. CDR3 in amino acids: CASSLSGGTSYNEQFF. In nucleotides, the CDR3 is TGTGCCAGCAGCTTATCGGGGGGGACTTCCTACAATGAGCAGTTCTTC.